This T cell receptor beta chain was profiled in a study of identical twins. Study-wide findings and caveats: While abundant cord blood beta clonotypes carried fewer insertions, memory repertoires showed no such pattern.

Each CDR3 protein is one row after TCRdb ran MiXCR on the 5' RACE reads. The sample gives roughly 570,000 distinct CDR3 sequences, around 9.6% of which show up once; approximately 3.2% is in the top ten. This clonotype appeared a few times. Antigen unknown. Between the trimmed V and J ends, which lost 5 bases and 4 bases, there was a span of 18 bases. Per germline, CDR1 SGHTA and CDR2 FQGTGA. The CDR3 covers 16 residues. The same data also contributed to another study, on yellow fever vaccine responses in identical twins.

The sample was PBMCs. This TCR was recovered from a woman between 18 and 29 years old in good health. V usage is TRBV7-3 and J usage is TRBJ2-1, with D possibly matching TRBD1 (7 bases). CDR3 nucleotides: TGTGCCAGCAGCCCCCAGGAGGGGGCATCTTACAATGAGCAGTTCTTC. Amino acids: CASSPQEGASYNEQFF. Drawing the rest from reference TRBV7-3 and TRBJ2-1, the complete variable domain is GAGVSQTPSNKVTEKGKYVELRCDPISGHTALYWYRQSLGQGPEFLIYFQGTGAADDSGLPNDRFFAVRPEGSVSTLKIQRTERGDSAVYLCASSPQEGASYNEQFFGPGTRLTVL.